Listed here are 11 T cell receptor beta chains from one sample, sequenced in a study of cytomegalovirus exposure and HLA in healthy donors. Use of 60 Vbeta and 13 Jbeta primers characterized the PCR. Produced via immunoSEQ multiplex PCR; TCRdb's table is partial and in-frame only. The sample table sets out about 140,000 clones. The specimen was PBMCs. The receptors derive from a male donor in good health and CMV-seronegative.

V is TRBV5-6 and J is TRBJ2-5; TRBD1 is a possible D gene (6 bases). Trimming left V 0 bases short and J 1 base short, with 13 bases between. Per germline, CDR1 SGHDT and CDR2 YYEEEE. This CDR3 spans 16 amino acids. This CDR3 is CASSLGQGIVQETQYF. The CDR3 DNA reads as TGTGCCAGCAGCTTGGGGCAGGGGATTGTCCAAGAGACCCAGTACTTC.

The rearrangement uses TRBV4-1 and TRBJ2-7; 7 nucleotides line up with TRBD1. CDR1 and CDR2 from the germline V gene are MGHRA and YSYEKL. The CDR3 runs 16 residues. The J segment lost 6 bases and the V segment lost 0 bases, leaving 11 bases of the junction unmatched. The CDR3 bases are TGCGCCAGCAGCCAAGAGGGACAGTCGTCTGTCTTCGAGCAGTACTTC. Translating it yields CASSQEGQSSVFEQYF.

The gene calls are TRBV6-6 and TRBJ1-1; D uncertain. The CDR3 extends over 13 amino acids. CDR1 and CDR2 from the germline V gene are MNHNY and SVGAGI (reference sequence). V dropped 6 bases and J dropped 2 bases, with 10 bases sitting between them. The CDR3: CASSIRGNTEAFF. CDR3 nucleotide sequence: TGTGCCAGCAGCATTCGGGGTAACACTGAAGCTTTCTTT.

This chain links TRBV5-1 with TRBJ1-5; D unclear. Germline CDR1 SGHRS, CDR2 YFSETQ. Trimming took off 8 bases at V and 6 bases at J, with 21 bases between the two ends. CDR3 length equals 15 residues. As DNA, the CDR3 is TGCGCCAGTTCCCCCGTGGCGGGGTATGGTCAGCCCCAGCATTTT. Encoded protein: CASSPVAGYGQPQHF.

The chain links TRBV25-1 to TRBJ1-6; TRBD1 matches at 7 bases. Germline V gene data show CDR1 as MGHDK and CDR2 as SYGVNS. The CDR3 length is 16 residues. With 1 base clipped from V and 5 bases from J, the junction kept 5 bases outside the gene matches. The CDR3 DNA follows: TGTGCCAGCAGTGAATGGGGACAGCCTAATAATTCACCCCTCCACTTT. Translating it yields CASSEWGQPNNSPLHF.

This chain uses TRBV19 with TRBJ1-5; TRBD1 might be the D (6 bases). Trimming took 3 bases from V and 0 from J, leaving 15 bases between them. This CDR3 contains 17 residues. Per germline, CDR1 LNHDA and CDR2 SQIVND (reference sequence). As DNA, the CDR3 is TGTGCCAGTAGTATTCGGACAGCCCCTTATAGCAATCAGCCCCAGCATTTT. As protein: CASSIRTAPYSNQPQHF.

In nucleotides, the CDR3 is TGTGCCAGCAGTTCTGCAGGGTTGGTCGGACAGCCCCAGCATTTT. Translation: CASSSAGLVGQPQHF. V and J are TRBV28 and TRBJ1-5, with D possibly TRBD1 on 5 matching bases. Trimming stripped 4 bases from V and 7 bases from J, with 17 bases between. From germline, CDR1 is MDHEN and CDR2 SYDVKM. The CDR3 spans 15 residues.

The V call is TRBV27, the J call TRBJ2-7, with a possible D match to TRBD2 (5 bases). The CDR3 totals 13 residues. From germline, CDR1 is MNHEY and CDR2 SMNVEV (reference sequence). V lost 2 bases, J lost 5 bases, and 10 bases lay in between. For the CDR3, the DNA is TGTGCCAGCAGTTTAGTCGGGGTGGACGAGCAGTACTTC. It encodes CASSLVGVDEQYF.

The chain uses TRBV29-1 and TRBJ2-1; 7 bases map to TRBD2. The CDR3 is made up of 16 amino acids. Germline lookup yields CDR1 SQVTM and CDR2 ANQGSEA. V lost 6 bases and J lost 2; bases outside the gene matches: 13. CDR3 region: CSVPWLWGGAYNEQFF. The CDR3 bases are TGCAGCGTCCCTTGGCTGTGGGGGGGTGCCTACAATGAGCAGTTCTTC.

The chain is built from TRBV7-6 and TRBJ2-7; D is undetermined. Trimming took off 0 bases at V and 5 bases at J, with 11 bases between the two ends. The CDR3 totals 14 residues. CDR1 is SGHVS and CDR2 is FNYEAQ in the germline V gene. CDR3: CASSLAGEGNEQYF. The CDR3 bases are TGTGCCAGCAGCTTAGCGGGCGAAGGAAACGAGCAGTACTTC.

The chain joins TRBV27 to TRBJ2-5, with D maybe TRBD2 (6 bases). With 3 bases removed from V and 7 bases from J, the gap between germline ends came to 9 bases. This CDR3 has 12 amino acids. CDR1 and CDR2 from the germline V gene are MNHEY and SMNVEV (reference sequence). CDR3 in amino acids: CASSLRGGTQYF. In nucleotides, the CDR3 is TGTGCCAGCAGTTTGCGGGGAGGGACCCAGTACTTC.